The next 5 T cell receptor beta chains were all read from a single sample in a study of OX40 agonist ivuxolimab in advanced cancers. Measured with immunoSEQ multiplex PCR; TCRdb has only the in-frame clones, and not every one. Among 80,000 or so clones listed, more than 70% were seen once. The sample in question was CD4+ or CD8+ T cells sorted from blood, obtained in a trial of the OX40 agonist ivuxolimab. The receptor set was obtained from an adult with an advanced solid tumor such as melanoma, head and neck, liver or kidney cancer.

This chain connects TRBV7-6 to TRBJ1-4, with 7 bases identical to TRBD1. The V segment lost 4 bases and the J segment 5 bases; nucleotides outside the gene matches: 7. The V gene's germline CDR1 is SGHVS and CDR2 FNYEAQ. The CDR3 totals 15 residues. CDR3 in amino acids: CASSSGQSLNEKLFF. In nucleotides, the CDR3 is TGTGCCAGCAGCTCGGGACAGTCCTTAAATGAAAAACTGTTTTTT.

The chain is built from TRBV7-9 and TRBJ2-7, with a possible D match to TRBD2 (5 bases). V lost 3 bases to trimming and J lost 2 bases, with 14 bases between them. Germline V lookup: CDR1 SEHNR, CDR2 FQNEAQ (reference sequence). CDR3 length: 15 residues. For the CDR3, the DNA is TGTGCCAGCAGCTTTGCGGGCGGCCGAGCCTACGAGCAGTACTTC. It specifies CASSFAGGRAYEQYF.

This chain uses TRBV10-2 with TRBJ1-1; D is uncertain. Trimming left V 0 bases short and J 0 bases short, with 11 bases between. This CDR3 has 16 amino acids. Germline V CDR1 and CDR2: WSHSY, SAAADI. The CDR3 sequence: CASSESVGVLNTEAFF. The CDR3 nucleotides read TGCGCCAGCAGTGAGTCGGTCGGGGTACTGAACACTGAAGCTTTCTTT.

The J gene is TRBJ2-7, the V gene TRBV28, with D maybe TRBD1 (8 bases). Trimming took 5 bases from V and 7 from J, leaving 15 bases between them. The CDR3 covers 13 residues. Germline CDR1 MDHEN, CDR2 SYDVKM. CDR3 bases: TGTGCCAGCAGTGTCCAACAGGGGGGGGAGCAGTACTTC. It is translated as CASSVQQGGEQYF.

The rearrangement joins TRBV5-1 to TRBJ1-4; perhaps TRBD1 as D (6 bases). The CDR3 has 16 residues. Germline loops: CDR1 SGHRS, CDR2 YFSETQ. The V end was cut by 4 bases, the J end by 0 bases, with 13 bases between. DNA of the CDR3: TGCGCCAGCAGCCAGGGACACCATGCAACTAATGAAAAACTGTTTTTT. Translating gives CASSQGHHATNEKLFF.